This T cell receptor (beta chain) was retrieved from a study of blood T cell repertoires in COVID-19. TCRdb's copy holds only in-frame clones and misses some; the assay was immunoSEQ multiplex PCR. Here the sample spans about 230,000 clones, approximately 80% being singletons. This receptor was taken from a man in his forties who had recovered from COVID-19. The material sequenced was peripheral blood.

The CDR3: CASMGTGWNTEAFF. CDR3 nucleotide sequence: TGTGCCAGCATGGGGACAGGGTGGAACACTGAAGCTTTCTTT. J is TRBJ1-1 and V is TRBV6-5; TRBD1 agrees at 9 bases. Germline values: CDR1 MNHEY, CDR2 SVGAGI. V was pared by 7 bases and J by 1 base, with 4 bases of the junction left unmatched. The CDR3 length is 14 residues.